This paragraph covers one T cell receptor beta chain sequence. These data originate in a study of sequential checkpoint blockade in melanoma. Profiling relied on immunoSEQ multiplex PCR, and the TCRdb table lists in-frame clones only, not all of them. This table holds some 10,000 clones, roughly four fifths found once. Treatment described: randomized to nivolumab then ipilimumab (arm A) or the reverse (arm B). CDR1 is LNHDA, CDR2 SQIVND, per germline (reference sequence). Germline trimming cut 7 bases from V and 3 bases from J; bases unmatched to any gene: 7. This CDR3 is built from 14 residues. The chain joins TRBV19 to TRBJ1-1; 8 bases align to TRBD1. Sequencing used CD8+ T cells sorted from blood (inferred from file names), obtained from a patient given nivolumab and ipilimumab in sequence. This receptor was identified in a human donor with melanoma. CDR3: CASKTGGDYTEAFF. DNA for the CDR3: TGTGCCAGTAAAACAGGGGGAGATTACACTGAAGCTTTCTTT. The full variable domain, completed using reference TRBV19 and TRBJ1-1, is DGGITQSPKYLFRKEGQNVTLSCEQNLNHDAMYWYRQDPGQGLRLIYYSQIVNDFQKGDIAEGYSVSREKKESFPLTVTSAQKNPTAFYLCASKTGGDYTEAFFGQGTRLTVV.